The clone carrying this T cell receptor beta chain appeared many times. TCR beta CDR3 region amplification was performed from RNA transcripts. HTBI primers were employed in a first-round RT-PCR of the TCR CDR3. TCRdb called the multiplex PCR reads again in MiXCR, with one record for every CDR3 protein. This table holds 300,000 to 450,000 distinct CDR3 sequences, about a sixth found once. Germline-derived CDR1 and CDR2 are DFQATT and SNEGSKA (reference sequence). V was pared by 6 bases and J by 0 bases, with 11 bases between. The CDR3 spans 13 residues. This entry is derived from a study of T cells in Graves' hyperthyroidism and ophthalmopathy. Patients having uncontrolled infection, another autoimmune disease, pregnancy or lactation were not included.

Sequenced: blood. The clonotype was recovered from a woman between 40 and 50 years old with Graves' ophthalmopathy. This sequence joins TRBV20-1 and TRBJ1-1, with TRBD1 as a possible D gene (5 bases). The CDR3 is CSAAGTLNTEAFF. The CDR3 DNA reads TGCAGTGCAGCAGGGACTTTGAACACTGAAGCTTTCTTT.